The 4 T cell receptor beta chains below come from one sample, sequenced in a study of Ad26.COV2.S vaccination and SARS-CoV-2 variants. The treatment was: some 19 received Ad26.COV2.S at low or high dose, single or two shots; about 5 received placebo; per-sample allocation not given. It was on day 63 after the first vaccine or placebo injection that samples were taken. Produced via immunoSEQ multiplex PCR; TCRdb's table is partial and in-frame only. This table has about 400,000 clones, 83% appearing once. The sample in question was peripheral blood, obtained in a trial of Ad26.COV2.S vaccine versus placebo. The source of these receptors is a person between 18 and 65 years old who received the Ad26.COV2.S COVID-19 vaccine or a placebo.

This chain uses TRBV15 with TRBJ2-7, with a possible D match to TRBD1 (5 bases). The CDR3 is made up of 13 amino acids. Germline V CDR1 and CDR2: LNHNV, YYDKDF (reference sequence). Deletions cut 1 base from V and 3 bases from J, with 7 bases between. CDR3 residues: CATSRGGLYEQYF. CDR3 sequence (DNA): TGTGCCACCAGCAGAGGGGGCCTCTACGAGCAGTACTTC.

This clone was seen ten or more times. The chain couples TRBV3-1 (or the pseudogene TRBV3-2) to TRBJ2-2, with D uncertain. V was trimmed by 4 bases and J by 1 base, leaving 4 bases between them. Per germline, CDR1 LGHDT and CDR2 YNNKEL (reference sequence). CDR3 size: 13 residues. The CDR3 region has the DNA TGTGCCAGCAGCCTCATGAACACCGGGGAGCTGTTTTTT. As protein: CASSLMNTGELFF.

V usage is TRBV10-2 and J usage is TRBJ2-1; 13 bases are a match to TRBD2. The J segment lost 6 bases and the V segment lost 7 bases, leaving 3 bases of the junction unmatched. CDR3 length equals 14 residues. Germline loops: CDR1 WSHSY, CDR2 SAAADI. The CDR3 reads CASIGLAGVNEQFF. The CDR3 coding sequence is TGCGCCAGCATCGGACTAGCGGGAGTCAATGAGCAGTTCTTC.

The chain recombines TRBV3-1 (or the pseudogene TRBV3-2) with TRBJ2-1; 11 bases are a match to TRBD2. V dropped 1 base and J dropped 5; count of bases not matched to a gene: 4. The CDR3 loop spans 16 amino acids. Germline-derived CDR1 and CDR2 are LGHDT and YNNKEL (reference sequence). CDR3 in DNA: TGTGCCAGCAGCCAAGTAGCGGGGGGGCCTAACAATGAGCAGTTCTTC. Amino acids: CASSQVAGGPNNEQFF.